This is a list of T cell receptor beta chains from one sample in a study of blood T cell repertoires in COVID-19. The table came from immunoSEQ multiplex PCR; TCRdb's copy has only in-frame clones and leaves some out. The sample carries roughly 350,000 clones, about 90% recorded once. Sequenced input: peripheral blood. The receptors stem from a woman in her thirties with COVID-19, enrolled during active disease. The conserved cysteine and the conserved F or W are not part of the CDR3 here. D genes are given only for firm matches. Size tells how often a clone was seen (once, few, many) or the class of an expanded clone, and some rows leave it out.

>.|.|TRBV6-5
ASSSTGYTEAF
>once|TRBD2|TRBV30
AWKRGTSGTDTQY
>.|.|TRBV28
ASAEGAEAF
>.|.|TRBV5-6
ASSQFQGNYGYT
>.|TRBD2|TRBV2
ASSARLAASSGELF
>.|.|TRBV28
ASSIQGSYNEQF
>.|TRBD1|TRBV19
ASGTGMSQETQY
>.|.|TRBV28
ASSPSPGQGEAF
>.|TRBD1|TRBV4-3
ASSQGTGDTEAF
>.|TRBD2|TRBV28
ASAAREREDRETQY
>.|.|TRBV15
ATRSVEASGNEQF
>.|.|TRBV29-1
SGKGWSTGELF
>few|TRBD1|TRBV2
ASAQGGTGSDEQY
>.|.|TRBV9
ASSPRAEMNTEAF
>.|TRBD2|TRBV9
ASSVTASGAYEQY
>once|.|TRBV19
ASTVTAPRREKLF
>.|TRBD2|TRBV28
ASSSTSGSLYEQY
>few|TRBD1|TRBV30
AWSTGATTEAF
>few|.|TRBV5-1
ASSLQGSYEQY
>.|TRBD1|TRBV5-4
ASSLRDRGRGETQY
>.|.|TRBV23-1
ASSRVQGHTGELF
>.|TRBD2|TRBV2
ASSEGGLAGGADTQY
>once|TRBD2|TRBV19
ASSVTPGLAGNEQF
>.|TRBD2|TRBV9
ASSVGAGGPHEQY
>once|TRBD2|TRBV9
ASSSGRAYEQY
>.|.|TRBV18
ASSPRGLRNEQF